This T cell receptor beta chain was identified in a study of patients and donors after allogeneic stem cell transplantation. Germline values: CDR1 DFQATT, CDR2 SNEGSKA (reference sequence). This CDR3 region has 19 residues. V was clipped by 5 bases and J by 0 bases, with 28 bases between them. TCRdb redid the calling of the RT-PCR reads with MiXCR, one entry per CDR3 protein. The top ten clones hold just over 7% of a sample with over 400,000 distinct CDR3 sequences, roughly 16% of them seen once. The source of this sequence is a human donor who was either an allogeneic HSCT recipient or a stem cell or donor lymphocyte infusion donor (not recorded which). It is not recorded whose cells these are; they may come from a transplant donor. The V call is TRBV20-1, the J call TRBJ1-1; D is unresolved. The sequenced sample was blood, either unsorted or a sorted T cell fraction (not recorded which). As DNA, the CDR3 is TGCAGTGCTCGCGAACCCCACCATTGGACTCCACGGGTGAACACTGAAGCTTTCTTT. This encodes CSAREPHHWTPRVNTEAFF.